The sequence of this TCR beta chain was determined in a study of shared clonotypes between healthy human individuals. Whole-study context: Contributing individuals were a couple of females and three males aged 18 to 49.

Sequenced by immunoSEQ multiplex PCR; TCRdb stores in-frame clones only, minus some. The data contain approximately 120,000 clones, around 68% of them singletons. This clone has just a few counts. This clonotype was sampled from a young woman in good health. Sequenced: memory CD8+ T cells sorted from blood. Indicated subset: CD45RO+ cells pooled with CCR7-negative TemRA cells.

The CDR3 DNA sequence: TGTGCCAGCGGGCGGGGCCGCGAGCAGTACTTC. Its protein is CASGRGREQYF. V gene TRBV7-9 combines with J gene TRBJ2-7, with D possibly TRBD2 on 6 matching bases. The CDR3 has 11 amino acids. V lost 8 bases, J lost 6 bases, and 11 bases lay in between. Germline V gene data show CDR1 as SEHNR and CDR2 as FQNEAQ (reference sequence).